One sample yielded the 10 T cell receptor beta chains listed below, sequenced in a study of blood T cell repertoires in COVID-19. Assay used: immunoSEQ multiplex PCR; TCRdb lists only in-frame clones, some missing. Here the sample spans fewer than 30,000 clones, over 75% being singletons. Sequencing used peripheral blood. The receptors shown here come from a human donor with active COVID-19. The donor label of this sample is uncertain.

The V gene is TRBV3-1 (or the pseudogene TRBV3-2), the J gene TRBJ2-1; D uncertain. The CDR3 covers 15 residues. The V end lost 4 bases, the J end lost 6 bases, and 16 bases lay between the germline ends. CDR1 and CDR2 from the germline V gene are LGHDT and YNNKEL (reference sequence). Written as DNA, the CDR3 is TGTGCCAGCAGCCCTTTAGAGGTGGGTGGCAATGAGCAGTTCTTC. Its protein product is CASSPLEVGGNEQFF.

This chain links TRBV7-9 with TRBJ2-5, with 7 bases lining up with TRBD2. Germline CDR1 reads SEHNR; CDR2 reads FQNEAQ (reference sequence). The CDR3 is made up of 16 amino acids. Trimming at V came to 1 base and at J to 1 base, leaving 6 bases not matched to a gene. CDR3 sequence (DNA): TGTGCCAGCAGCTTAGGGGGAGGGGTCTTCCAAGAGACCCAGTACTTC. Translating it yields CASSLGGGVFQETQYF.

The CDR3 region is CASSSRTRGNEQFF. CDR3 coding DNA: TGTGCCAGCAGCAGCCGGACTAGGGGCAATGAGCAGTTCTTC. This rearrangement joins TRBV7-9 to TRBJ2-1, with TRBD2 identical over 7 bases. The CDR3 sequence is 14 residues long. The V segment lost 5 bases and the J segment 6 bases; nucleotides outside the gene matches: 7. Germline CDR1 and CDR2: SEHNR and FQNEAQ (reference sequence).

The V and J genes are TRBV7-9 and TRBJ1-2; D is perhaps TRBD1 (6 bases). The length of the CDR3 is 15 residues. The V and J ends lost 2 bases and 2 bases respectively, with 12 bases between them. Per germline, CDR1 SEHNR and CDR2 FQNEAQ (reference sequence). CDR3 nucleotide sequence: TGTGCCAGCAGCTTATCGGCAGGGGTAAACTATGGCTACACCTTC. Protein product: CASSLSAGVNYGYTF.

This chain uses TRBV6-5 with TRBJ2-7; 13 nucleotides line up with TRBD2. Germline values: CDR1 MNHEY, CDR2 SVGAGI. V trimming: 6 bases; J trimming: 4 bases; junction bases outside the gene matches: 3. This CDR3 comprises 14 residues. The CDR3 reads CASRRTSGSYEQYF. In DNA, the CDR3 is TGTGCCAGCAGAAGGACTAGCGGGAGTTACGAGCAGTACTTC.

The chain couples TRBV6-5 to TRBJ2-5; D is possibly TRBD2 (5 bases). This CDR3 has 12 residues. The germline V and J ends were trimmed by 6 bases and 2 bases, with 7 bases remaining between them. CDR1 is MNHEY and CDR2 is SVGAGI in the germline V gene. The CDR3 DNA sequence: TGTGCCAGCAGAGGGAGTCAAGAGACCCAGTACTTC. This encodes CASRGSQETQYF.

The chain combines TRBV13 with TRBJ2-2; a weak D match, TRBD1 (5 bases). Looked up from germline, CDR1 is PRHDT and CDR2 is FYEKMQ (reference sequence). This CDR3 has 15 amino acids. Trimming shortened V by 5 bases and J by 0 bases, and 10 bases separated the two germline ends. The CDR3 is CASSQGRTNTGELFF. The CDR3 DNA sequence: TGTGCCAGCAGCCAGGGTCGGACGAACACCGGGGAGCTGTTTTTT.

This rearrangement joins TRBV13 to TRBJ2-5; D possibly corresponds to TRBD2 (5 bases). The CDR3 is 16 amino acids. From germline, CDR1 is PRHDT and CDR2 FYEKMQ (reference sequence). Trimming cost V 3 bases and J 2 bases, with 16 bases left between them. CDR3 coding DNA: TGTGCCAGCAGCTTGTGGTTGGGAGATGTTCAAGAGACCCAGTACTTC. Translation: CASSLWLGDVQETQYF.

This rearrangement joins TRBV27 to TRBJ2-6; 9 bases map to TRBD1. Germline CDR1 and CDR2: MNHEY and SMNVEV (reference sequence). The V gene end was trimmed by 5 bases and the J gene end by 0 bases; junction bases not matched to a gene: 8. The CDR3 sequence is 18 residues long. CDR3 sequence (DNA): TGTGCCAGCAGTCCCTGGACAGGGGCCTCCTCTGGGGCCAACGTCCTGACTTTC. Encoded protein: CASSPWTGASSGANVLTF.

Of note for this clone: Germline is not matched at one junction end, which may reflect a read error. The chain links TRBV11-3 to TRBJ1-1; TRBD1 aligns across 10 bases. Germline V gene data show CDR1 as SGHNT and CDR2 as YENEEA. The CDR3 runs 17 residues. CDR3 bases: TGTGCCAGCAGCGTAGAGCGTTTTGGGACAGGGGACACCGGGGCTTTCTTT. Its protein is CASSVERFGTGDTGAFF.